This T cell receptor (beta chain) comes out of a study of OX40 agonist ivuxolimab in advanced cancers. Measured with immunoSEQ multiplex PCR; TCRdb has only the in-frame clones, and not every one. The data hold more than 70,000 clones, with approximately 78% observed a single time. The CDR3 runs 14 residues. Trimming cost V 3 bases and J 4 bases, with 7 bases left between them. CDR1 is SGHAT, CDR2 FQNNGV, per germline. This clone appeared once. The starting material was CD4+ or CD8+ T cells sorted from blood, obtained in a trial of the OX40 agonist ivuxolimab. V and J are TRBV11-2 and TRBJ2-6; D not resolved. This TCR was recovered from an adult with an advanced solid tumor such as melanoma, head and neck, liver or kidney cancer. The CDR3 here is CASSLFSGANVLTF. The CDR3 coding sequence is TGTGCCAGCAGCTTGTTCTCCGGGGCCAACGTCCTGACTTTC.